Given below is one T cell receptor (beta chain) in context. The sample originates from a study of blood T cell repertoires in COVID-19. Study background: From the United States, Italy and Spain came samples of acute and convalescent COVID-19.

CDR3 length equals 16 residues. Trimming shortened V by 4 bases and J by 2 bases, and 17 bases separated the two germline ends. Germline values: CDR1 SGHRS, CDR2 YFSETQ. Methods used by the authors: Cell counts per sample came from amplifying reference gene primers. The protocol was immunoSEQ multiplex PCR, while the TCRdb copy is restricted to in-frame clones and leaves out a portion. That table furnishes V, J and clone size, whereas the DNA furnished D and trimming. Of more than 50,000 clones detected, 90% appear once; the ten largest clones hold just under 8.5%. The chain recombines TRBV5-1 with TRBJ2-3, with D unclear. This TCR derives from a woman between 40 and 50 years old with active COVID-19. The material sequenced was peripheral blood. CDR3 region: CASSLDLGANTDTQYF. In DNA form, the CDR3 reads TGCGCCAGCAGCCTGGATCTGGGCGCCAACACAGATACGCAGTATTTT.